This T cell receptor (beta chain) was sequenced for a study of T cell changes during pregnancy in multiple sclerosis. Data came from immunoSEQ multiplex PCR; TCRdb stores just in-frame clones and leaves some out. The sample lists about 53,000 clones; almost 90% were seen once. This specimen consisted of peripheral blood, obtained after pregnancy. The receptor was derived from a female donor in good health, enrolled as a control in a pregnancy study.

The CDR3 DNA reads TGTGCCAGCAGCTTTTCGTACAGGGAAGCGGTCCCTAACTATGGCTACACCTTC. Its translation: CASSFSYREAVPNYGYTF. The rearrangement links TRBV14 to TRBJ1-2, with D possibly TRBD1 on 6 matching bases. Deletions cut 5 bases from V and 0 bases from J, with 22 bases between. CDR1 SGHDN and CDR2 FVKESK come from the germline V gene. The CDR3 loop spans 18 amino acids.